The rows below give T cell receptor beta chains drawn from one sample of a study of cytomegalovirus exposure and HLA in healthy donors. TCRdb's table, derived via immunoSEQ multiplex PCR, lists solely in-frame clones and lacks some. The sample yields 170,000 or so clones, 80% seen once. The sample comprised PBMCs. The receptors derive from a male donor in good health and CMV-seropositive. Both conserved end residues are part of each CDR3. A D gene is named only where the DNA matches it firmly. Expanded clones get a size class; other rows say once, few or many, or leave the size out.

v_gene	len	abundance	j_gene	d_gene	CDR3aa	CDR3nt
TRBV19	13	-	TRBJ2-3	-	CASRGLGTDTQYF	TGTGCCAGCAGGGGCCTGGGCACAGATACGCAGTATTTT
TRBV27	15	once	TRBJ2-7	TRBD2	CASSHYLGLALEQYF	TGTGCCAGCAGTCATTATCTGGGACTAGCGCTCGAGCAGTACTTC
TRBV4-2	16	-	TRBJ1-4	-	CASSQAAGATNEKLFF	TGTGCCAGCAGCCAGGCGGCGGGCGCAACTAATGAAAAACTGTTTTTT
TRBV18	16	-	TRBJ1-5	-	CASSHQTVNSNQPQHF	TGTGCCAGCTCGCATCAAACAGTGAATAGCAATCAGCCCCAGCATTTT
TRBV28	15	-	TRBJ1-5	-	CASSLLGTGYQPQHF	TGTGCCAGCAGTTTACTCGGCACAGGGTATCAGCCCCAGCATTTT
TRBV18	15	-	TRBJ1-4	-	CASSPGGVEYEKLFF	TGTGCCAGCTCACCAGGGGGCGTTGAGTATGAAAAACTGTTTTTT
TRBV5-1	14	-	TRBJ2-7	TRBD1	CASSTGQGWNEQYF	TGCGCCAGCAGCACTGGACAGGGGTGGAACGAGCAGTACTTC
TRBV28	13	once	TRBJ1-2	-	CASSLQGRVGYTF	TGTGCCAGCAGTTTACAGGGGCGGGTTGGCTACACCTTC
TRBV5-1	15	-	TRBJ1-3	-	CASSFGGLSGNTIYF	TGCGCCAGCAGCTTCGGGGGTCTCTCTGGAAACACCATATATTTT
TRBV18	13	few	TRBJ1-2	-	CASSPDTQYGYTF	TGTGCCAGCTCCCCTGACACCCAGTATGGCTACACCTTC
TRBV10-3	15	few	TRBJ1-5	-	CAISESGGLGQPQHF	TGTGCCATCAGTGAGTCGGGGGGGCTGGGGCAGCCCCAGCATTTT
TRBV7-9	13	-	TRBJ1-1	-	CTSSLSYAAEAFF	TGTACCAGCAGCTTAAGTTATGCGGCTGAAGCTTTCTTT
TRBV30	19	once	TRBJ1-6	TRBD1	CAWSYMTGAAFGYNSPLHF	TGTGCCTGGAGCTACATGACAGGGGCCGCCTTTGGCTATAATTCACCCCTCCACTTT
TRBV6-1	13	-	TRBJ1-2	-	CASRPSTVAGYTF	TGTGCCAGCAGACCATCGACAGTTGCCGGCTACACCTTC
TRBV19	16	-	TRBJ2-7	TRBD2	CASSSTLSGRGDEQYF	TGTGCCAGTAGTTCGACCCTTAGCGGGAGAGGGGACGAGCAGTACTTC
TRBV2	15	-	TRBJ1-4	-	CASSESAAGVEKLFF	TGTGCCAGCAGTGAATCCGCCGCCGGGGTTGAAAAACTGTTTTTT
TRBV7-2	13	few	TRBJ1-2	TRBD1	CASSWDRDYGYTF	TGTGCCAGCAGCTGGGACAGGGATTATGGCTACACCTTC
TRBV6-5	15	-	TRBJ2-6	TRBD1	CASSRDRAGANVLTF	TGTGCCAGCAGTCGAGACAGGGCCGGGGCCAACGTCCTGACTTTC
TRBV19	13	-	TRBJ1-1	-	CASLLRGGTEAFF	TGTGCCAGTTTACTACGGGGTGGAACTGAAGCTTTCTTT
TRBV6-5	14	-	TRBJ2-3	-	CASSYRQVTDTQYF	TGTGCCAGCAGTTACCGACAGGTTACAGATACGCAGTATTTT
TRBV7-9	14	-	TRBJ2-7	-	CASSLWPGIYEQYF	TGTGCCAGCAGCTTATGGCCGGGAATCTACGAGCAGTACTTC
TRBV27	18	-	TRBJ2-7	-	CASSLVSAVGSRSYEQYF	TGTGCCAGCAGTTTGGTCTCCGCCGTAGGGAGTCGTTCCTACGAGCAGTACTTC
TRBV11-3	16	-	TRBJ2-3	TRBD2	CASSAGTSVSTDTQYF	TGTGCCAGCAGCGCCGGGACTAGCGTAAGCACAGATACGCAGTATTTT
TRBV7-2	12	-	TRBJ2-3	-	CASSRVKDTQYF	TGTGCCAGCAGCCGAGTTAAAGATACGCAGTATTTT
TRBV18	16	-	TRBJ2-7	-	CASSPPQGRGTYEQYF	TGTGCCAGCTCACCACCCCAGGGAAGGGGAACCTACGAGCAGTACTTC
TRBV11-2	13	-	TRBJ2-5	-	CASSLGYQETQYF	TGTGCCAGCAGCTTGGGCTACCAAGAGACCCAGTACTTC
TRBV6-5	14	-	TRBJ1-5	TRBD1	CASTSHRGNQPQHF	TGTGCCAGCACTAGTCACAGGGGGAATCAGCCCCAGCATTTT
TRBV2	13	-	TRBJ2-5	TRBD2	CATGAGGQETQYF	TGTGCTACGGGAGCGGGAGGACAAGAGACCCAGTACTTC
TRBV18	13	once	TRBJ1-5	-	CASQGQYNQPQHF	TGTGCCAGCCAAGGACAGTACAATCAGCCCCAGCATTTT
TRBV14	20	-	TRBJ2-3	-	CASSQVRTGRDLTGTDTQYF	TGTGCCAGCAGCCAAGTCCGGACCGGGCGGGACCTCACGGGAACAGATACGCAGTATTTT
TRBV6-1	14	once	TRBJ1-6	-	CASSPDRLDSPLHF	TGTGCCAGCAGTCCTGACAGATTAGATTCACCCCTCCACTTT
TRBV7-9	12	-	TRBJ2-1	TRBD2	CASRGLEVRQFF	TGTGCCAGCAGGGGACTAGAGGTCAGGCAGTTCTTC
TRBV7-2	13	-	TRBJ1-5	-	CASSLDRSGPQHF	TGTGCCAGCAGCTTAGACAGGTCAGGGCCCCAGCATTTT
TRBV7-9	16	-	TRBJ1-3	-	CASSQKEAGSGNTIYF	TGTGCCAGCAGCCAAAAGGAGGCCGGCTCTGGAAACACCATATATTTT
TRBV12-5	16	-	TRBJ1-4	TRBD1	CASGQNQQGGNEKLFF	TGTGCTAGTGGTCAGAATCAACAGGGGGGTAATGAAAAACTGTTTTTT
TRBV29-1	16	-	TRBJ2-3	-	CSVDGASGASTDTQYF	TGCAGCGTTGATGGAGCCAGCGGAGCTAGCACAGATACGCAGTATTTT
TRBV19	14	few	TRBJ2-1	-	CASKVQGSYNEQFF	TGTGCCAGTAAAGTTCAGGGGTCTTACAATGAGCAGTTCTTC
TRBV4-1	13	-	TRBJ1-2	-	CASSSEAGYGYTF	TGCGCCAGCAGCTCAGAGGCGGGCTATGGCTACACCTTC
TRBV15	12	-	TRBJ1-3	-	CATSGLDGHGDF	TGTGCCACCAGCGGCTTGGACGGACATGGGGATTTT
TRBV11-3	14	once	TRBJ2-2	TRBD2	CASSPGGGTGELFF	TGTGCCAGCAGCCCCGGGGGGGGCACCGGGGAGCTGTTTTTT
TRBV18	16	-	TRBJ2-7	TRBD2	CASSVQVASGSREQYF	TGTGCCAGCTCAGTTCAGGTGGCTAGCGGGAGTCGAGAGCAGTACTTC
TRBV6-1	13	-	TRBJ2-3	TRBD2	CASRVAGTDTQYF	TGTGCCAGCAGGGTAGCGGGGACAGATACGCAGTATTTT
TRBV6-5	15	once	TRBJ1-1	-	CASRNLDSRGTEAFF	TGTGCCAGCAGGAATCTGGACAGTCGTGGCACTGAAGCTTTCTTT
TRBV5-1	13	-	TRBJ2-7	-	CASSWWSGYEQYF	TGCGCCAGCAGTTGGTGGAGCGGCTACGAGCAGTACTTC
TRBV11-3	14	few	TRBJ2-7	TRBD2	CASSPSGMSYEQYF	TGTGCCAGCAGCCCCAGCGGGATGAGCTACGAGCAGTACTTC
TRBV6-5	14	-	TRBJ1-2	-	CASSPRTAGNGYTF	TGTGCCAGCAGTCCCCGGACAGCCGGCAATGGCTACACCTTC
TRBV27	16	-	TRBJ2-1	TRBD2	CASSRGGTIGLNEQFF	TGTGCCAGCAGCCGCGGGGGGACTATTGGGTTGAATGAGCAGTTCTTC
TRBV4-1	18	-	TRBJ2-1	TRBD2	CASSSRTSGRLTYNEQFF	TGCGCCAGCAGCTCCCGGACTAGCGGGAGGTTAACCTACAATGAGCAGTTCTTC
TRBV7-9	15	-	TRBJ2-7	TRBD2	CASSTREAGTYEQYF	TGTGCCAGCAGCACGCGGGAGGCCGGAACCTACGAGCAGTACTTC
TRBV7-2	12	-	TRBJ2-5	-	CASSSVVETQYF	TGTGCCAGCAGCTCAGTGGTAGAGACCCAGTACTTC
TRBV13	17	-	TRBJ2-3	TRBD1	CASSSYSPGQGADTQYF	TGTGCCAGCAGCTCCTACTCACCGGGACAGGGAGCAGATACGCAGTATTTT
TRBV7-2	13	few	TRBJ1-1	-	CASSFLQGDRAFF	TGTGCCAGCAGCTTTTTACAGGGCGATCGAGCTTTCTTT
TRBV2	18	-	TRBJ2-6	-	CASSVPEHSRTGANVLTF	TGTGCCAGCAGTGTACCGGAGCACTCCCGGACTGGGGCCAACGTCCTGACTTTC
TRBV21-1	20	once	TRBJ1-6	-	CASSKALGHQTRRLPSPLHF	TGTGCCAGCAGCAAAGCGCTGGGTCATCAAACGAGGCGACTGCCTTCACCCCTCCACTTT
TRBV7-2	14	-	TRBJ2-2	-	CASTGGGGVGELFF	TGTGCCAGCACGGGTGGGGGAGGCGTCGGGGAGCTGTTTTTT
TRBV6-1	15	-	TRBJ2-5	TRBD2	CASTLGGSGEGTQYF	TGTGCCAGCACCCTTGGAGGAAGCGGGGAAGGGACCCAGTACTTC
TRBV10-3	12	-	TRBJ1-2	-	CAISDNNYGYTF	TGTGCCATCAGTGACAATAACTATGGCTACACCTTC
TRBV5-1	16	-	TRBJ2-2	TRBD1	CASSLPGTGISGELFF	TGCGCCAGCAGCTTGCCGGGGACAGGGATTTCCGGGGAGCTGTTTTTT
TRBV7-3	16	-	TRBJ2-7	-	CASSLVQASRGNEQYF	TGTGCCAGCAGCTTAGTGCAGGCTTCTCGGGGGAACGAGCAGTACTTC
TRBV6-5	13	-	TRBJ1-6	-	CASSSSDSSPLHF	TGTGCCAGCAGTTCCTCGGACTCTTCACCCCTCCACTTT